This T cell receptor beta chain was documented in a study of vaccination and CD4 T cells after COVID-19. Study-wide context: Sampling after COVID took place at a median of about 98 days (range 35 to 161) following diagnosis.

A note on this clonotype: Its target is unknown.

This CDR3 comprises 18 residues. V lost 5 bases and J lost 8; bases outside the gene matches: 15. Germline CDR1 reads DFQATT; CDR2 reads SNEGSKA (reference sequence). The treatment denotes: roughly 11-day PBMC culture with coronavirus spike peptide pools or control peptides (ViraFEST assay). Sequence data for DNA of cultured CD4+ T cells were generated by the Oncomine TCR Beta short-read assay. One entry per CDR3 protein, called by TCRdb with MiXCR from the PCR reads. This sample has more than 15,000 distinct CDR3 sequences, with about 40% found just once. The specimen comprised CD4+ T cells from blood, cultured in vitro, sampled before SARS-CoV-2 vaccination. The chain links TRBV20-1 to TRBJ2-1; 16 positions match TRBD2. This receptor was identified in a human donor who had recovered from COVID-19. The CDR3 loop reads CSAEPGLAGGLDNHEQFF. The CDR3 DNA is TGCAGTGCTGAACCGGGACTAGCGGGGGGGCTTGATAACCATGAGCAGTTCTTC.